This passage covers 26 T cell receptor beta chains from one sample sequenced in a study of blood T cell repertoires in COVID-19. Profiling relied on immunoSEQ multiplex PCR, and the TCRdb table lists in-frame clones only, not all of them. The sample consists of 380,000 or so clones, around 87% of them appearing once. The specimen was PBMCs or T cells enriched from blood (not recorded which). These receptor sequences come from a man aged 25 to 40 who had recovered from COVID-19.

The V and J genes are TRBV4-1 and TRBJ2-7; 12 bases map to TRBD1. The germline V gene encodes CDR1 MGHRA and CDR2 YSYEKL. This CDR3 has 19 amino acids. Trimming at V came to 4 bases and at J to 6 bases, leaving 19 bases not matched to a gene. The CDR3 loop is CASSPEGLLSGTGGFEQYF. The CDR3 bases are TGCGCCAGCAGCCCGGAGGGCCTGTTGTCCGGGACAGGGGGCTTCGAGCAGTACTTC.

This chain connects TRBV7-9 to TRBJ2-1, with D possibly being TRBD2 (5 bases). CDR3 length: 17 amino acids. Trimming cost V 1 base and J 7 bases, with 20 bases left between them. Germline CDR1 is SEHNR and CDR2 is FQNEAQ (reference sequence). The CDR3 DNA sequence: TGTGCCAGCAGCTTAGGCGGAGAAGGAGGTTTACGAAATGAGCAGTTCTTC. Translated, it gives CASSLGGEGGLRNEQFF.

The rearrangement joins TRBV21-1 to TRBJ1-6; the DNA was not used to check the table's D call, TRBD1. TRBV21-1 is deemed a pseudogene. This CDR3 contains 17 residues. The CDR3 is CASSKSGTGTGFSPLHF. The CDR3, as DNA: TGTGCCAGCAGCAAAAGTGGGACCGGGACAGGGTTTTCACCCCTCCACTTT.

This chain links TRBV9 with TRBJ1-5, with TRBD1 matching 8 bases. The CDR3 length is 14 residues. Germline V CDR1 and CDR2: SGDLS, YYNGEE. J gave up 7 bases and V 4 bases, and 7 bases lay outside the gene matches. CDR3 region: CASSSGQGGQPQHF. The CDR3 coding sequence is TGTGCCAGCAGCTCAGGACAGGGAGGACAGCCCCAGCATTTT.

The chain joins TRBV18 to TRBJ1-6; D is possibly TRBD1 (5 bases). V was pared by 5 bases and J by 10 bases, with 15 bases between. CDR3 length equals 14 residues. Germline lookup yields CDR1 KGHSH and CDR2 LQKENI. CDR3: CASSGTPRESPLHF. The CDR3, as DNA: TGTGCCAGCTCAGGGACCCCTCGGGAGTCACCCCTCCACTTT.

This chain links TRBV6-5 with TRBJ1-6; D may be TRBD1 (5 bases). The V gene lost 7 bases and the J gene lost 6 bases, with 13 bases spanning the gap. CDR1 MNHEY and CDR2 SVGAGI come from the germline V gene. This CDR3 has 14 residues. Here the CDR3 reads CASTPTATNSPLHF. The DNA for the CDR3 is TGTGCCAGCACCCCGACAGCTACTAATTCACCCCTCCACTTT.

V usage is TRBV19 and J usage is TRBJ1-5; D gene ambiguous. Looked up from germline, CDR1 is LNHDA and CDR2 is SQIVND (reference sequence). V dropped 6 bases and J dropped 7 bases, with 16 bases sitting between them. This CDR3 region has 14 residues. CDR3 residues: CASSPREASQPQHF. The CDR3 DNA sequence: TGTGCCAGTAGCCCCCGGGAGGCTAGCCAGCCCCAGCATTTT.

The rearrangement uses TRBV5-1 and TRBJ1-6; a weak D match, TRBD1 (6 bases). The V gene lost 4 bases and the J gene lost 0 bases, with 17 bases spanning the gap. The CDR3 has 18 residues. Germline CDR1 is SGHRS and CDR2 is YFSETQ. The CDR3 sequence: CASSVTTGTFSYNSPLHF. As DNA, the CDR3 is TGCGCCAGCAGCGTTACCACCGGGACATTCTCCTATAATTCACCCCTCCACTTT.

V and J are TRBV9 and TRBJ2-1; 8 bases match TRBD1. The CDR3 has 16 residues. The germline CDR1 and CDR2 sequences are SGDLS and YYNGEE. The J segment lost 8 bases and the V segment lost 1 base, leaving 11 bases of the junction unmatched. In nucleotides, the CDR3 is TGTGCCAGCAGCGTAACCGCGATGACAGGGGAGTATGAGCAGTTCTTC. It codes for CASSVTAMTGEYEQFF.

The chain is built from TRBV29-1 and TRBJ2-2; 10 nucleotides match TRBD1. Germline V CDR1 and CDR2: SQVTM, ANQGSEA. The CDR3 is 14 amino acids. V lost 6 bases to trimming and J lost 3 bases; unmatched junction nucleotides: 4. Here the CDR3 DNA reads TGCAGCGTGACAGGGGGCGAGTACACCGGGGAGCTGTTTTTT. Translation: CSVTGGEYTGELFF.

As DNA, the CDR3 is TGCGCCAGCAGCCCCAAAACTAGCGGGGGGGCCAGGAGCACCGGGGAGCTGTTTTTT. This sequence encodes CASSPKTSGGARSTGELFF. The chain recombines TRBV5-1 with TRBJ2-2, with 13 nucleotides matching TRBD2. J gave up 4 bases and V 4 bases, and 13 bases lay outside the gene matches. The length of the CDR3 is 19 residues. The V gene's germline CDR1 is SGHRS and CDR2 YFSETQ.

The chain uses TRBV5-1 and TRBJ2-3, with TRBD2 matching 11 bases. Germline CDR1 reads SGHRS; CDR2 reads YFSETQ. The junction had 9 bases not matched to a gene; V was cut back by 4 bases and J by 2 bases. The CDR3 is 17 residues long. The CDR3 loop reads CASSPGVAGGFTDTQYF. In DNA, the CDR3 is TGCGCCAGCAGCCCTGGCGTAGCGGGGGGGTTCACAGATACGCAGTATTTT.

The V call is TRBV3-1 (or the pseudogene TRBV3-2), the J call TRBJ2-5; D possibly corresponds to TRBD2 (7 bases). The CDR3 loop spans 15 amino acids. The V gene lost 7 bases and the J gene lost 4 bases, with 19 bases spanning the gap. Germline CDR1 and CDR2: LGHDT and YNNKEL (reference sequence). Here the CDR3 DNA reads TGTGCCAGCACCATGGGGGGGGCAAACCGAGAGACCCAGTACTTC. The encoded protein is CASTMGGANRETQYF.

V and J are TRBV6-5 and TRBJ1-1; possibly TRBD1 for D (6 bases). Trimming left V 11 bases short and J 5 bases short, with 21 bases between. In germline, CDR1 is MNHEY, CDR2 SVGAGI. This CDR3 contains 14 residues. CDR3 amino acids: CAVYWVGASTEAFF. DNA for the CDR3: TGTGCCGTCTACTGGGTGGGGGCTAGTACTGAAGCTTTCTTT.

The chain carries TRBV2 and TRBJ1-2; the D is unclear. V was shortened by 6 bases and J by 4 bases, with 12 bases between the two germline ends. CDR3 length: 13 residues. Germline V CDR1 and CDR2: SNHLY, FYNNEI. CDR3 sequence reads: CASRDGGSYGYTF. The CDR3 DNA is TGTGCCAGCAGGGACGGAGGATCCTATGGCTACACCTTC.

The rearrangement links TRBV19 to TRBJ2-3; the match to TRBD2 covers 10 bases. The CDR3 length is 17 residues. Germline assignment: CDR1 LNHDA and CDR2 SQIVND (reference sequence). The V segment lost 5 bases and the J segment 5 bases; nucleotides outside the gene matches: 13. The CDR3 spells CASSPWASGGALDTQYF. The DNA of the CDR3 is TGTGCCAGTAGTCCCTGGGCGAGCGGGGGGGCCCTAGATACGCAGTATTTT.

The chain links TRBV3-1 (or the pseudogene TRBV3-2) to TRBJ2-3, with 8 bases aligning to TRBD2. The germline CDR1 and CDR2 sequences are LGHDT and YNNKEL (reference sequence). This CDR3 has 18 amino acids. V gave up 4 bases and J gave up 4 bases; unmatched junction bases: 16. CDR3 loop: CASSPITIISGVADTQYF. CDR3 nucleotide sequence: TGTGCCAGCAGCCCCATTACCATTATTAGCGGGGTTGCAGATACGCAGTATTTT.

This chain connects TRBV18 to TRBJ1-4; D unclear. This CDR3 is built from 15 residues. Germline CDR1 is KGHSH and CDR2 is LQKENI. Trimming pared 3 bases from V and 8 bases from J, leaving 16 bases between. DNA for the CDR3: TGTGCCAGCTCACCCAGACTACCCCGAGGGGAAAAACTGTTTTTT. Translating gives CASSPRLPRGEKLFF.

V gene TRBV25-1 combines with J gene TRBJ2-7; TRBD1 aligns across 12 bases. Trimming cost V 3 bases and J 6 bases; bases outside gene matches: 3. The CDR3 consists of 14 residues. Germline values: CDR1 MGHDK, CDR2 SYGVNS. CDR3 nucleotides: TGTGCCAGCAGTGACCGGGACAGGGGGCTCGAGCAGTACTTC. Translation: CASSDRDRGLEQYF.

The gene calls are TRBV5-1 and TRBJ1-1; TRBD1 aligns across 9 bases. Germline loops: CDR1 SGHRS, CDR2 YFSETQ. The CDR3 spans 14 residues. Losses at the gene ends were 1 base for V and 11 bases for J; bases not matched to a gene: 9. The DNA for the CDR3 is TGCGCCAGCAGCTTGTCGAGACGGGACAGGGTTGCTTTCTTT. This gives the protein CASSLSRRDRVAFF.

V gene TRBV25-1 combines with J gene TRBJ1-4, with 10 bases aligning to TRBD1. The CDR3 is 15 amino acids. Germline CDR1 MGHDK, CDR2 SYGVNS. J was trimmed by 5 bases and V by 2 bases; bases with no gene match: 2. This chain's CDR3 is CASSEEGQGNEKLFF. The CDR3, as DNA: TGTGCCAGCAGTGAAGAGGGACAGGGGAATGAAAAACTGTTTTTT.

The table lists this clone with a few counts. The chain employs TRBV7-6 and TRBJ2-5; no definite D call. Germline V gene lookup returns CDR1 SGHVS and CDR2 FNYEAQ. CDR3 length: 14 amino acids. V dropped 1 base and J dropped 0 bases, with 6 bases sitting between them. The CDR3: CASSLGGYQETQYF. The CDR3 nucleotides read TGTGCCAGCAGCTTAGGCGGCTACCAAGAGACCCAGTACTTC.

V is TRBV5-8 and J is TRBJ1-2; TRBD1 aligns across 12 bases. J was trimmed by 8 bases and V by 4 bases; bases with no gene match: 12. The CDR3 is made up of 16 amino acids. The germline V gene has CDR1 SGHTS and CDR2 YDEGEE. CDR3 amino acids: CASSRGGTGGPFGYTF. DNA for the CDR3: TGTGCCAGCAGCCGGGGAGGGACAGGGGGCCCATTCGGCTACACCTTC.

V is TRBV7-9 and J is TRBJ1-2; D is uncertain. The CDR3 is made up of 12 amino acids. In germline, CDR1 is SEHNR, CDR2 FQNEAQ (reference sequence). Trimming removed 2 bases at V and 10 bases at J, with 11 bases between. This CDR3 is CASSLRSIDYTF. In nucleotides, the CDR3 is TGTGCCAGCAGCTTACGGTCAATTGACTACACCTTC.

The chain uses TRBV19 and TRBJ2-4, with D possibly matching TRBD1 (6 bases). Germline CDR1 reads LNHDA; CDR2 reads SQIVND (reference sequence). The CDR3 extends over 15 amino acids. V gave up 5 bases and J gave up 1 base, with 12 bases separating them. The CDR3 region is CASSVQGMAKNIQYF. The CDR3 region has the DNA TGTGCCAGTAGTGTACAGGGTATGGCCAAAAACATTCAGTACTTC.

This clone was seen only once. Compared with germline, one end of the junction differs, possibly owing to a read error. The chain links TRBV2 to TRBJ1-5; the D gene is possibly TRBD1 (5 bases). There are 13 residues in the CDR3. CDR1 and CDR2 from the germline V gene are SNHLY and FYNNEI. CDR3 amino acids: CASTWGENPPQHF. In DNA, the CDR3 is TGTGCCAGCACGTGGGGGGAGAATCCGCCCCAGCATTTT.